These T cell receptor beta chains were read from a single sample in a study of OX40 agonist ivuxolimab in advanced cancers. TCRdb's table, derived via immunoSEQ multiplex PCR, lists solely in-frame clones and lacks some. The sample has fewer than 100,000 clones, 84% seen once. The material was CD4+ or CD8+ T cells sorted from blood, obtained in a trial of the OX40 agonist ivuxolimab. Receptor source: an adult with an advanced solid tumor such as melanoma, head and neck, liver or kidney cancer. Both conserved end residues are part of each CDR3. Fields, in order: D gene, J gene, V gene, clone size, CDR3 protein, CDR3 DNA. The D gene is left open where the match is weak. Expanded clones get a size class; other rows say once, few or many, or leave the size out.

d_gene: NA
j_gene: TRBJ2-1
v_gene: TRBV18
abundance: NA
CDR3aa: CASSPPESGPYNEQFF
CDR3nt: TGTGCCAGCTCACCACCAGAGTCGGGACCCTACAATGAGCAGTTCTTC

d_gene: TRBD2
j_gene: TRBJ2-7
v_gene: TRBV28
abundance: NA
CDR3aa: CASSPSGRALRSYEQYF
CDR3nt: TGTGCCAGCAGTCCTAGCGGGAGGGCCCTTAGGTCCTACGAGCAGTACTTC

d_gene: NA
j_gene: TRBJ1-2
v_gene: TRBV4-1
abundance: NA
CDR3aa: CASSQDQTQTGVVGYTF
CDR3nt: TGCGCCAGCAGCCAAGATCAAACCCAAACGGGGGTGGTTGGCTACACCTTC

d_gene: TRBD1
j_gene: TRBJ2-3
v_gene: TRBV5-4
abundance: NA
CDR3aa: CASSPQGRGPADTQYF
CDR3nt: TGTGCCAGCAGTCCCCAAGGCAGGGGGCCGGCAGATACGCAGTATTTT

d_gene: TRBD1
j_gene: TRBJ2-7
v_gene: TRBV10-2
abundance: NA
CDR3aa: CASSEFRGRSDEQYF
CDR3nt: TGCGCCAGCAGTGAGTTTAGGGGGCGATCAGACGAGCAGTACTTC

d_gene: TRBD2
j_gene: TRBJ2-3
v_gene: TRBV28
abundance: NA
CDR3aa: CASSPLAGDTDTQYF
CDR3nt: TGTGCCAGCAGTCCACTAGCGGGAGACACAGATACGCAGTATTTT

d_gene: NA
j_gene: TRBJ1-1
v_gene: TRBV13
abundance: NA
CDR3aa: CASSRGVNTEAFF
CDR3nt: TGTGCCAGCAGCCGGGGGGTGAACACTGAAGCTTTCTTT

d_gene: NA
j_gene: TRBJ1-2
v_gene: TRBV7-2
abundance: NA
CDR3aa: CASSWTPPYNYGYTF
CDR3nt: TGTGCCAGCAGCTGGACACCCCCTTATAACTATGGCTACACCTTC

d_gene: NA
j_gene: TRBJ1-4
v_gene: TRBV7-9
abundance: NA
CDR3aa: CASSLSNPGSEKLFF
CDR3nt: TGTGCCAGCAGCTTATCGAATCCCGGGAGTGAAAAACTGTTTTTT

d_gene: NA
j_gene: TRBJ2-7
v_gene: TRBV4-3
abundance: NA
CDR3aa: CASSQDPGSANRRTYEQYF
CDR3nt: TGCGCCAGCAGCCAAGACCCTGGAAGCGCGAACCGGCGGACCTACGAGCAGTACTTC

d_gene: NA
j_gene: TRBJ1-1
v_gene: TRBV28
abundance: NA
CDR3aa: CASKPSGARNAEAFF
CDR3nt: TGTGCCAGCAAGCCCTCTGGGGCAAGGAACGCTGAAGCTTTCTTT

d_gene: TRBD2
j_gene: TRBJ2-3
v_gene: TRBV28
abundance: few
CDR3aa: CASSGAGGAFTDTQYF
CDR3nt: TGTGCCAGCAGTGGCGCGGGGGGCGCTTTCACAGATACGCAGTATTTT

d_gene: NA
j_gene: TRBJ1-1
v_gene: TRBV28
abundance: few
CDR3aa: CASRLNTEAFF
CDR3nt: TGTGCCAGCAGGCTGAACACTGAAGCTTTCTTT

d_gene: NA
j_gene: TRBJ2-1
v_gene: TRBV27
abundance: NA
CDR3aa: CASRPGADSYNEQFF
CDR3nt: TGTGCCAGCAGACCCGGGGCGGACTCCTACAATGAGCAGTTCTTC

d_gene: NA
j_gene: TRBJ1-5
v_gene: TRBV19
abundance: NA
CDR3aa: CASTDRLSNQPQHF
CDR3nt: TGTGCCAGTACTGACAGACTTAGCAATCAGCCCCAGCATTTT

d_gene: NA
j_gene: TRBJ1-4
v_gene: TRBV18
abundance: once
CDR3aa: CASSTGLTEKLFF
CDR3nt: TGTGCCAGCTCCACAGGGTTGACTGAAAAACTGTTTTTT

d_gene: NA
j_gene: TRBJ1-1
v_gene: TRBV7-9
abundance: NA
CDR3aa: CASSPRTVMNTEAFF
CDR3nt: TGTGCCAGCAGCCCCAGGACTGTGATGAACACTGAAGCTTTCTTT

d_gene: NA
j_gene: TRBJ2-6
v_gene: TRBV7-2
abundance: NA
CDR3aa: CASSLSRAGAGANVLTF
CDR3nt: TGTGCCAGCAGCTTAAGTAGGGCAGGGGCTGGGGCCAACGTCCTGACTTTC

d_gene: TRBD1
j_gene: TRBJ1-2
v_gene: TRBV5-1
abundance: NA
CDR3aa: CASSFSSDRGGGYTF
CDR3nt: TGCGCCAGCAGCTTCTCTTCAGACAGGGGAGGCGGCTACACCTTC

d_gene: NA
j_gene: TRBJ1-1
v_gene: TRBV28
abundance: many
CDR3aa: CASTPQAVGEAFF
CDR3nt: TGTGCCAGCACTCCACAGGCTGTGGGTGAAGCTTTCTTT

d_gene: TRBD2
j_gene: TRBJ2-7
v_gene: TRBV19
abundance: NA
CDR3aa: CASSIQAGGRYEQYF
CDR3nt: TGTGCCAGTAGTATACAAGCGGGAGGGAGATACGAGCAGTACTTC

d_gene: NA
j_gene: TRBJ2-2
v_gene: TRBV7-2
abundance: NA
CDR3aa: CASSLVGSTGELFF
CDR3nt: TGTGCCAGCAGCTTAGTGGGGAGCACCGGGGAGCTGTTTTTT

d_gene: TRBD1
j_gene: TRBJ1-2
v_gene: TRBV7-2
abundance: NA
CDR3aa: CASSLAGTGAAGYTF
CDR3nt: TGTGCCAGCAGCTTAGCCGGGACAGGGGCGGCTGGCTACACCTTC

d_gene: NA
j_gene: TRBJ1-2
v_gene: TRBV5-6
abundance: once
CDR3aa: CASSLAGAALEGYTF
CDR3nt: TGTGCCAGCAGCTTGGCCGGGGCAGCTCTGGAGGGCTACACCTTC

d_gene: TRBD1
j_gene: TRBJ1-2
v_gene: TRBV10-2
abundance: NA
CDR3aa: CASSEWQGDGYTF
CDR3nt: TGCGCCAGCAGTGAATGGCAGGGGGATGGCTACACCTTC

d_gene: TRBD1
j_gene: TRBJ1-1
v_gene: TRBV7-3
abundance: NA
CDR3aa: CASSLDRGLTEAFF
CDR3nt: TGTGCCAGCAGCCTGGACAGGGGGCTCACTGAAGCTTTCTTT

d_gene: TRBD1
j_gene: TRBJ1-5
v_gene: TRBV6-5
abundance: NA
CDR3aa: CASRTGDQPQHF
CDR3nt: TGTGCCAGCAGAACAGGGGATCAGCCCCAGCATTTT

d_gene: TRBD1
j_gene: TRBJ1-1
v_gene: TRBV29-1
abundance: NA
CDR3aa: CSVRGQVNTEAFF
CDR3nt: TGCAGCGTTCGCGGACAGGTAAACACTGAAGCTTTCTTT

d_gene: NA
j_gene: TRBJ1-5
v_gene: TRBV7-2
abundance: NA
CDR3aa: CATGGGVNQPQHF
CDR3nt: TGTGCCACCGGTGGGGGGGTAAATCAGCCCCAGCATTTT

d_gene: TRBD1
j_gene: TRBJ1-2
v_gene: TRBV6-1
abundance: once
CDR3aa: CASSDLSGGGVNYGYTF
CDR3nt: TGTGCCAGCAGTGACCTTTCTGGAGGGGGCGTAAACTATGGCTACACCTTC

d_gene: NA
j_gene: TRBJ1-1
v_gene: TRBV7-9
abundance: NA
CDR3aa: CASSLAQGTEAFF
CDR3nt: TGTGCCAGCAGCTTAGCGCAGGGCACTGAAGCTTTCTTT

d_gene: TRBD1
j_gene: TRBJ2-7
v_gene: TRBV11-3
abundance: NA
CDR3aa: CASSTGESEQYF
CDR3nt: TGTGCCAGCAGCACAGGGGAGAGCGAGCAGTACTTC

d_gene: TRBD2
j_gene: TRBJ2-5
v_gene: TRBV5-1
abundance: NA
CDR3aa: CASSLGAGVETQYF
CDR3nt: TGCGCCAGCAGCTTGGGAGCGGGAGTGGAGACCCAGTACTTC

d_gene: TRBD2
j_gene: TRBJ2-5
v_gene: TRBV6-6
abundance: NA
CDR3aa: CASKRGGSQETQYF
CDR3nt: TGTGCCAGCAAACGGGGGGGCTCTCAAGAGACCCAGTACTTC

d_gene: NA
j_gene: TRBJ2-2
v_gene: TRBV7-9
abundance: once
CDR3aa: CASSLGSGNPGTGELFF
CDR3nt: TGTGCCAGCAGCTTAGGATCGGGTAACCCAGGCACCGGGGAGCTGTTTTTT

d_gene: TRBD1
j_gene: TRBJ1-6
v_gene: TRBV10-1
abundance: NA
CDR3aa: CASSESARDRGTDSPLHF
CDR3nt: TGCGCCAGCAGTGAGTCGGCCCGAGACAGGGGGACGGATTCACCCCTCCACTTT

d_gene: NA
j_gene: TRBJ2-2
v_gene: TRBV5-1
abundance: few
CDR3aa: CASSPGTSGNTGELFF
CDR3nt: TGCGCCAGCAGCCCCGGGACGTCGGGGAACACCGGGGAGCTGTTTTTT

d_gene: TRBD1
j_gene: TRBJ1-5
v_gene: TRBV27
abundance: NA
CDR3aa: CASSFRRTGWWPQHF
CDR3nt: TGTGCCAGCAGTTTTAGGAGGACAGGGTGGTGGCCCCAGCATTTT

d_gene: TRBD1
j_gene: TRBJ1-3
v_gene: TRBV7-2
abundance: NA
CDR3aa: CASSFQGANTIYF
CDR3nt: TGTGCCAGCAGCTTCCAGGGGGCAAACACCATATATTTT

d_gene: TRBD1
j_gene: TRBJ1-2
v_gene: TRBV15
abundance: NA
CDR3aa: CATSWDRINNYGYTF
CDR3nt: TGTGCCACCAGCTGGGACAGAATAAATAACTATGGCTACACCTTC

d_gene: NA
j_gene: TRBJ1-2
v_gene: TRBV14
abundance: NA
CDR3aa: CASSPQGNYGYTF
CDR3nt: TGTGCCAGCAGCCCACAGGGAAACTATGGCTACACCTTC

d_gene: NA
j_gene: TRBJ1-2
v_gene: TRBV5-6
abundance: NA
CDR3aa: CASSLEAGTASYTF
CDR3nt: TGTGCCAGCAGCTTGGAGGCAGGGACGGCGAGCTACACCTTC

d_gene: NA
j_gene: TRBJ2-7
v_gene: TRBV20-1
abundance: NA
CDR3aa: CSATRVGEQYF
CDR3nt: TGCAGTGCTACGCGGGTGGGGGAGCAGTACTTC

d_gene: NA
j_gene: TRBJ1-5
v_gene: TRBV30
abundance: few
CDR3aa: CAWTIAGGENQPQHF
CDR3nt: TGTGCCTGGACCATAGCGGGGGGAGAGAATCAGCCCCAGCATTTT